The rows below give T cell receptor beta chains drawn from one sample of a study of response to subunit inactivated influenza vaccine. One entry per CDR3 protein, called by TCRdb with MiXCR from the RT-PCR reads. The table records 550,000 to 800,000 distinct CDR3 sequences, approximately 15% of them present only once. The input for sequencing was PBMCs from blood, taken about 14 days before vaccination. All receptors derive from a man in his fifties who received an inactivated influenza vaccine. CDR3s include the opening cysteine and the closing phenylalanine or tryptophan. D genes are given only for firm matches. Size values are once, few and many counts, or a class for expanded clones, and some rows have none.

D | J | V | size | CDR3 | DNA
- | TRBJ1-3 | TRBV5-1 | - | CASSLTRVGPGNTIYF | TGCGCCAGCAGCTTGACTAGGGTGGGGCCTGGAAACACCATATATTTT
- | TRBJ2-3 | TRBV28 | - | CASSFYAGASTDTQYF | TGTGCCAGCAGTTTTTACGCGGGCGCAAGCACAGATACGCAGTATTTT
- | TRBJ1-2 | TRBV5-1 | - | CASSLDGPGYTF | TGCGCCAGCAGCTTGGATGGTCCGGGCTACACCTTC
- | TRBJ2-7 | TRBV6-2/TRBV6-3 | - | CASTKGWPHWYF | TGTGCCAGCACCAAGGGATGGCCCCACTGGTACTTC
TRBD2 | TRBJ2-5 | TRBV11-2 | many | CASSWTSGGGETQYF | TGTGCCAGCAGCTGGACTAGCGGGGGTGGAGAGACCCAGTACTTC
- | TRBJ2-5 | TRBV4-1 | few | CASSQDRDIQETQYF | TGCGCCAGCAGCCAGGACCGGGACATCCAAGAGACCCAGTACTTC
TRBD2 | TRBJ2-7 | TRBV9 | - | CASSVASGASYEQYF | TGTGCCAGCAGCGTAGCTAGCGGGGCATCCTACGAGCAGTACTTC
- | TRBJ1-2 | TRBV12-3/TRBV12-4 | few | CASSFPGTLNGYTF | TGTGCCAGCAGTTTCCCCGGGACATTGAATGGCTACACCTTC
- | TRBJ2-5 | TRBV6-2/TRBV6-3 | few | CASSYTPQTQYF | TGTGCCAGCAGTTACACCCCGCAGACCCAGTACTTC
- | TRBJ1-4 | TRBV29-1 | - | CSVGGYSEKLFF | TGCAGTGTCGGCGGATATAGCGAAAAACTGTTTTTT
- | TRBJ2-1 | TRBV12-3/TRBV12-4 | - | CASSLGNGHNEQFF | TGTGCCAGCAGTTTAGGTAACGGCCACAATGAGCAGTTCTTC
- | TRBJ2-5 | TRBV10-3 | few | CAISRPFQETQYF | TGTGCCATCAGTAGGCCCTTTCAAGAGACCCAGTACTTC
- | TRBJ1-5 | TRBV9 | many | CASSVGGSNQPQHF | TGTGCCAGCAGCGTAGGTGGAAGCAATCAGCCCCAGCATTTT
- | TRBJ2-5 | TRBV15 | few | CATSRDLVGQETQYF | TGTGCCACCAGCAGAGATCTGGTGGGGCAAGAGACCCAGTACTTC
- | TRBJ1-6 | TRBV6-6 | few | CASREGGPLHF | TGTGCCAGCAGGGAGGGTGGTCCCCTCCACTTT
- | TRBJ2-7 | TRBV12-3/TRBV12-4 | - | CATHPHEQYF | TGTGCCACCCACCCCCACGAGCAGTACTTC
- | TRBJ2-3 | TRBV5-1 | many | CASSLAATGNTDTQYF | TGCGCCAGCAGCTTGGCGGCGACTGGAAACACAGATACGCAGTATTTT
- | TRBJ2-7 | TRBV5-1 | few | CASSWRRGSGEQYF | TGCGCCAGCAGCTGGCGCAGGGGCTCGGGCGAGCAGTACTTC
- | TRBJ2-3 | TRBV10-2 | - | CASSESGGGADTQYF | TGCGCCAGCAGTGAGTCGGGGGGTGGGGCAGATACGCAGTATTTT
- | TRBJ2-1 | TRBV7-9 | many | CASSLQGGAYNEQFF | TGTGCCAGCAGCTTACAGGGGGGGGCCTACAATGAGCAGTTCTTC
- | TRBJ1-4 | TRBV7-2 | - | CASSLEAGNEKLFF | TGTGCCAGCAGCCTGGAGGCTGGGAACGAAAAACTGTTTTTT
- | TRBJ2-1 | TRBV12-5 | few | CASGLDTGEQFF | TGTGCTAGTGGTTTGGACACCGGTGAGCAGTTCTTC
TRBD2 | TRBJ2-4 | TRBV2 | few | CASSGLTSGGENIQYF | TGTGCCAGCAGTGGACTCACTAGCGGGGGCGAGAACATTCAGTACTTC
- | TRBJ2-1 | TRBV4-3 | few | CASSQDLEANEQFF | TGCGCCAGCAGCCAAGACTTGGAGGCCAATGAGCAGTTCTTC
- | TRBJ2-7 | TRBV6-1 | - | CASSQSGRGYEQYF | TGTGCCAGCAGCCAGAGCGGCAGGGGCTACGAGCAGTACTTC
- | TRBJ2-7 | TRBV7-8 | few | CASSSGLGSSYEQYF | TGTGCCAGCAGCTCCGGATTGGGAAGCTCCTACGAGCAGTACTTC
- | TRBJ1-2 | TRBV20-1 | - | CSAPEMVNYGYTF | TGCAGTGCTCCGGAGATGGTTAACTATGGCTACACCTTC
- | TRBJ2-1 | TRBV12-3/TRBV12-4 | - | CASSLATYEQFF | TGTGCCAGCAGTTTAGCCACATATGAGCAGTTCTTC
TRBD1 | TRBJ1-6 | TRBV4-1 | - | CASSQGTPGQGSNSPLHF | TGCGCCAGCAGCCAGGGTACTCCGGGACAGGGAAGTAATTCACCCCTCCACTTT
- | TRBJ2-7 | TRBV5-5 | many | CASSLAVGTYEQYF | TGTGCCAGCAGCTTGGCCGTCGGCACATACGAGCAGTACTTC
- | TRBJ2-4 | TRBV9 | few | CASSPRGKNIQYF | TGTGCCAGCAGCCCCCGAGGCAAAAACATTCAGTACTTC
TRBD1 | TRBJ2-5 | TRBV11-2 | - | CASSLGGQRQETQYF | TGTGCCAGCAGCTTAGGGGGACAGAGACAAGAGACCCAGTACTTC